The sequence of this T cell receptor beta chain was determined in a study of T cell responses to AZD1222 COVID-19 vaccine. Germline assignment: CDR1 MNHEY and CDR2 SVGAGI. V dropped 4 bases and J dropped 6; count of bases not matched to a gene: 3. The CDR3 totals 14 residues. Regarding the study as a whole: Just 5 or 6 AZD1222 recipients tested seropositive at baseline. White British donors predominated, females outnumbered males, and clonal diversity was possibly underestimated. Samples come after the peak T cell response, not at day 14.

As concerns this clone: Its matching antigen is unknown.

The method was immunoSEQ multiplex PCR; TCRdb's version includes in-frame clones alone and lacks a portion of them. The data hold under 150,000 clones, with roughly 91% observed a single time. V is TRBV6-5 and J is TRBJ1-2; 12 bases match TRBD1. The sequence came from an adult in good health. This specimen consisted of peripheral blood, obtained on day 0 of MenACWY control vaccination. CDR3 in amino acids: CASSSGTGGDGYTF. The DNA of the CDR3 is TGTGCCAGCAGTTCCGGGACAGGGGGCGATGGCTACACCTTC.